This note documents a single T cell receptor (beta chain) sequence. The clone's antigen remains unknown. No much larger clone is present one base from it, and per-base qualities are unavailable. This sample was taken from a study of shared clonotypes between healthy human individuals (TCRdb year 2020). For the wider study: Two women and a few men aged 18 to 49 years were included in the cohort. Blood TCR repertoires of roughly five healthy adults were deeply sequenced to estimate repertoire size and the extent of clonotype sharing between individuals. For each donor, three plates each were used for CD4 naive and CD4 memory, two plates were used for CD8 naive, and one plate was used for CD8 memory. Each donor's leukapheresis produced roughly between about 0.85 and 10 billion PBMCs. To increase sequencing depth and limit assay-specific biases, TCR repertoire library preparation and sequencing were carried out by different laboratories using diverse techniques. Summary of the overall study and its limitations: The genetic and exposure-history diversity represented was limited by the small number of donors. Sampling was restricted to blood, and TCR repertoires in tissues likely differ from the TCR repertoires found in blood. Naive subsets generally had larger estimated clonotype richness than memory subsets did. Higher generation probabilities were observed for clonotypes shared by all four sorted-subset donors than for non-shared clonotypes. Across a few donors, roughly 5.1% of naive CD4, approximately 3.6% of naive CD8, about 2.3% of memory CD4, and under 0.45% of memory CD8 clonotypes were shared. Pairwise subsampling led to the expectation that sequencing depth would affect the degree of clonotype sharing among donors. Rarefaction of sorted-subset datasets indicated incomplete sequencing despite the large sequencing depth.

TCR CDR3 regions were amplified from genomic DNA by multiplex PCR using the deep immunoSEQ assay. Genomic DNA extracted from each cell subset was distributed evenly over all wells of several immunoSEQ 96-well plates, and each plate served as one replicate. For sorted subsets, 150 to 200 ng genomic DNA, equal to 30,000 to 35,000 T cell genomes, was loaded into each replicate PCR. Purified libraries were measured with a Qubit 3.0 fluorometer, size-checked on a Bioanalyzer 2100, and measured again with the KAPA Library Quantification kit. Each immunoSEQ 96-well plate was sequenced on its own single-read 150-cycle Illumina NextSeq 550 flow cell. The source study handled its data this way. Because the immunoSEQ output held only junctional sequences and lacked quality scores, the filtering could not match the filtering applied to full-length reads. To assign V/J genes and CDR3, sequences were annotated using PyIR, a Python wrapper for IgBLAST v1.9, with IMGT germline references. Any read was removed if the V/J assignment was weak (E-value above 1e-6), the CDR3 was missing, or the read contained stop codons, out-of-frame junctions, or ambiguous translated residues. V3J clonotypes were defined as sequences sharing the same inferred V gene, J gene, and CDR3 amino acid sequence. Percentage overlap between repertoires was computed as shared unique clonotypes divided by the size of the smaller repertoire. Repertoire richness was assessed with RTK rarefaction, the Chao1 estimator, and Recon v2.1 estimates of unobserved clonotypes. Generation probabilities for all TCRbeta clonotypes obtained by the gDNA method from a few donors were computed using OLGA. TCRdb limited this immuneACCESS table to in-frame rearrangements with V and J called. A share of clones is missing; checked studies link under half to unresolved V genes, and the rest is unexplained. V and J calls plus clone size are reproduced from that table; the DNA served to infer D and trimming. Within this sample are just under 95,000 clones, with 60% to 75% of them counted one time only. The ten largest account for 45% to 55% of the sample.

The CDR3 measures 16 amino acids from cysteine to phenylalanine. Only the CDR3 part of the read is kept: 48 bases, read in frame from the first base. Trimming removed 2 bases from V and 1 base from J, leaving 15 bases between the germline ends. CDR1 and CDR2 (SGHVS, FQNEAQ) derive from the germline V gene. The donors were healthy, HIV-negative adults who had no recently reported acute infections or vaccinations. Every donor was a Caucasian adult living in Nashville, Tennessee, USA. The CD8 memory samples were a combination of magnetically selected CD45RO+ cells and CCR7-negative CD45RA+ effector memory (TemRA) cells. After blood collection by leukapheresis, PBMCs were isolated using Ficoll-Histopaque density gradient centrifugation and then cryopreserved in the vapor phase of liquid nitrogen. Analytical flow cytometry was used to check the purity and quantity of each magnetically sorted T cell population. Genomic DNA was isolated from each sorted fraction and quantified by UV absorbance on a Nanodrop 2000c.

The sequence joins TRBV7-8 to TRBJ2-7; the D gene identity is not certain. The source material was memory CD8+ T cells sorted from blood. According to the study, the label for this sample's cell subset or site signals: CD45RO+ cells pooled with CCR7-negative TemRA cells. This TCR was sampled from a man aged 30 to 45 in good health. For the CDR3, the sequence is CASSLYPRYQSYEQYF. The base sequence is TGTGCCAGCAGCTTATACCCGCGTTACCAGTCCTACGAGCAGTACTTC.